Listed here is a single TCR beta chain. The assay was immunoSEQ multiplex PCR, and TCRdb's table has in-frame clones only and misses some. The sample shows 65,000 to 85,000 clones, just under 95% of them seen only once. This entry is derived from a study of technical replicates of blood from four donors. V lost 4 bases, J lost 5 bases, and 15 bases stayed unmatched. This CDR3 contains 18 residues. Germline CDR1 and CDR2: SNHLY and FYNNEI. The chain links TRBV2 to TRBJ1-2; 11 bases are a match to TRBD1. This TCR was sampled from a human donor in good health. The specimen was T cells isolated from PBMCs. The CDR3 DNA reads TGTGCCAGCAGTGTTGAATTTTATGGGACAGGGGGTCGGTATGGCTACACCTTC. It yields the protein CASSVEFYGTGGRYGYTF.